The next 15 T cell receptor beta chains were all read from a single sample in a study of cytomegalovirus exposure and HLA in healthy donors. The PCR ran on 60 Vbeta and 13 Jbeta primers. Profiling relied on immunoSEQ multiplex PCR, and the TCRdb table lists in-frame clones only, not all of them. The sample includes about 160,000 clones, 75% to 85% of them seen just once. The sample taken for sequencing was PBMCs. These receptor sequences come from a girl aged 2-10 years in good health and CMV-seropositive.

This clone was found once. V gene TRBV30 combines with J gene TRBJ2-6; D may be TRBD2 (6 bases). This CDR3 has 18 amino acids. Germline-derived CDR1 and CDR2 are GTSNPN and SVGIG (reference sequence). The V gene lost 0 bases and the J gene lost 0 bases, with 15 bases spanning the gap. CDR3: CAWSVLGAGYSGANVLTF. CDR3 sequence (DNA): TGTGCCTGGAGTGTACTAGGGGCGGGATACTCTGGGGCCAACGTCCTGACTTTC.

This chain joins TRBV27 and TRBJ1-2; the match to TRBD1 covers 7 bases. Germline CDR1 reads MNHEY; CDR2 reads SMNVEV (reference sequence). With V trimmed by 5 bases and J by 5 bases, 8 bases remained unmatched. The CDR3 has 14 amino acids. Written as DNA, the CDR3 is TGTGCCAGCAGTCGACAGGGTCAGGCGTATGGCTACACCTTC. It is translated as CASSRQGQAYGYTF.

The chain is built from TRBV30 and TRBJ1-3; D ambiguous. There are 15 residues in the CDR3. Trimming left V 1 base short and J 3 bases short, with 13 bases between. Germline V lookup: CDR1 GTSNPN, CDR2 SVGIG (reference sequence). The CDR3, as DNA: TGTGCCTGGAGTGGGCCGGAGCCCAATGGAAACACCATATATTTT. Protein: CAWSGPEPNGNTIYF.

The CDR3 nucleotides read TGTGCCAGCAGCTTAGTAGCGGGGCCACTAAGGGGACCAGATACGCAGTATTTT. This sequence encodes CASSLVAGPLRGPDTQYF. V gene TRBV7-9 combines with J gene TRBJ2-3; 8 bases align to TRBD2. CDR3 length: 18 amino acids. V shed 1 base, J shed 4 bases, and the junction held 13 bases outside the gene matches. Germline V gives CDR1 SEHNR, CDR2 FQNEAQ (reference sequence). The full variable domain, rest sourced from reference TRBV7-9 and TRBJ2-3, is DTGVSQNPRHKITKRGQNVTFRCDPISEHNRLYWYRQTLGQGPEFLTYFQNEAQLEKSRLLSDRFSAERPKGSFSTLEIQRTEQGDSAMYLCASSLVAGPLRGPDTQYFGPGTRLTVL.

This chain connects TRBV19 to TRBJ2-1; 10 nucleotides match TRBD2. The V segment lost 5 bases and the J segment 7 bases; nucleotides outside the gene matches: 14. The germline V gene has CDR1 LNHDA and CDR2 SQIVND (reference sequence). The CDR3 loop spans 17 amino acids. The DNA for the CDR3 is TGTGCCAGTAGTCCACTTCGGGGAGCGGGAGGGCCAAATGAGCAGTTCTTC. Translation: CASSPLRGAGGPNEQFF.

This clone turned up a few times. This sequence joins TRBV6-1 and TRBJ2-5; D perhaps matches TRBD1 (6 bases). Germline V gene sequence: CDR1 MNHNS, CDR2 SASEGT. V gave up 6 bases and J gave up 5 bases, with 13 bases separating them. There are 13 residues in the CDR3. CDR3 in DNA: TGTGCCAGCAGCGGGACATATGCGGAGACCCAGTACTTC. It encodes CASSGTYAETQYF.

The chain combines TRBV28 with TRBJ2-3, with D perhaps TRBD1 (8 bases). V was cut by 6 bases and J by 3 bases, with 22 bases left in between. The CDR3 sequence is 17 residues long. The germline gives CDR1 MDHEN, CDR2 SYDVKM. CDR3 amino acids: CASRRTGTTSGTDTQYF. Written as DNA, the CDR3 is TGTGCCAGCAGAAGGACAGGGACTACCTCCGGTACAGATACGCAGTATTTT.

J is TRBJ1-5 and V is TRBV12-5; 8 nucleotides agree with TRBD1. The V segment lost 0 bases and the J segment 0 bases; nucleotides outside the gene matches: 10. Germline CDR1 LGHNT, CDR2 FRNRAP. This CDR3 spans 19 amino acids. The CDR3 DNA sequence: TGTGCTAGTGGTTTGGTATTGCAGGGGGCTGGGGTTAGCAATCAGCCCCAGCATTTT. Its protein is CASGLVLQGAGVSNQPQHF.

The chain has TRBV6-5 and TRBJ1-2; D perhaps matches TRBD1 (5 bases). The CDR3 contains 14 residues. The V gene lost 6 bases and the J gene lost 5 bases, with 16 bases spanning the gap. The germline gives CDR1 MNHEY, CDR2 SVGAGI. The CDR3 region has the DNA TGTGCCAGCAGGGGGACTCTCCCGGGGTATGGCTACACCTTC. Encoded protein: CASRGTLPGYGYTF.

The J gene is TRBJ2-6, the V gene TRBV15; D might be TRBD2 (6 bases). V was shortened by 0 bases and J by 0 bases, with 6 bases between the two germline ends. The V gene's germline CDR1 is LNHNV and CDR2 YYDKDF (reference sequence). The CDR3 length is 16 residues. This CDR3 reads CATSRDGGSGANVLTF. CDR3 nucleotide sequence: TGTGCCACCAGCAGAGACGGGGGCTCTGGGGCCAACGTCCTGACTTTC.

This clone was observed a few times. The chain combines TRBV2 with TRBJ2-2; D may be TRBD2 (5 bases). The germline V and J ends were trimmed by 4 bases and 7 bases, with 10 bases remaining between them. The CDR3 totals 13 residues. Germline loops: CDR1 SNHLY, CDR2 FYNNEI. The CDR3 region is CASSGRPSGELFF. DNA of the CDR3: TGTGCCAGCAGTGGGAGGCCCAGCGGGGAGCTGTTTTTT. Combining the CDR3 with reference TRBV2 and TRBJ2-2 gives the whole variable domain EPEVTQTPSHQVTQMGQEVILRCVPISNHLYFYWYRQILGQKVEFLVSFYNNEISEKSEIFDDQFSVERPDGSNFTLKIRSTKLEDSAMYFCASSGRPSGELFFGEGSRLTVL.

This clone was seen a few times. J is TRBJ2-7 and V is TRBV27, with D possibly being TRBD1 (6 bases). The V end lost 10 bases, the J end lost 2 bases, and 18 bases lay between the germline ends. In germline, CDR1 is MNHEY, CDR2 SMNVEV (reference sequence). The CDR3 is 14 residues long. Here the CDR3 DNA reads TGTGCCACCCGACAGGCAGGATTTACCTACGAGCAGTACTTC. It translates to CATRQAGFTYEQYF.

The CDR3 DNA is TGTGCCAGCAGCTTAAGTGGCGGGAGGGCCTACAATGAGCAGTTCTTC. Its translation is CASSLSGGRAYNEQFF. This chain joins TRBV7-3 and TRBJ2-1; 9 bases are a match to TRBD2. Germline V gives CDR1 SGHTA, CDR2 FQGTGA. J gave up 2 bases and V 1 base, and 3 bases lay outside the gene matches. This CDR3 has 16 residues. Combining the CDR3 with reference TRBV7-3 and TRBJ2-1 gives the whole variable domain GAGVSQTPSNKVTEKGKYVELRCDPISGHTALYWYRQSLGQGPEFLIYFQGTGAADDSGLPNDRFFAVRPEGSVSTLKIQRTERGDSAVYLCASSLSGGRAYNEQFFGPGTRLTVL.

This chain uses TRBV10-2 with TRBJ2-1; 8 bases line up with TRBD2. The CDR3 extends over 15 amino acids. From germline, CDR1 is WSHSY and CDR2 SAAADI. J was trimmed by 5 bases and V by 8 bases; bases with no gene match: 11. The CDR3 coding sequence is TGCGCCAGCCTGCAACCCGGGAGGGTCCACAATGAGCAGTTCTTC. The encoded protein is CASLQPGRVHNEQFF.

In DNA form, the CDR3 reads TGTGCCAGCAGCTTAGTCTCAGGGGGAACCTACAATGAGCAGTTCTTC. The encoded protein is CASSLVSGGTYNEQFF. The chain couples TRBV7-9 to TRBJ2-1, with 7 bases aligning to TRBD1. The trim removed 1 base at V and 2 bases at J, leaving 5 bases unmatched. Germline loops: CDR1 SEHNR, CDR2 FQNEAQ (reference sequence). This CDR3 has 16 amino acids.